Each of the 20 T cell receptor beta chains below was sequenced from the same sample in a study of cytomegalovirus exposure and HLA in healthy donors. Both 60 Vbeta primers and 13 Jbeta primers went into the PCR. The repertoire was sequenced with immunoSEQ multiplex PCR; TCRdb's copy has only in-frame clones and lacks some. The sample contains some 170,000 clones, 70% to 80% of which appear only once. The sample was PBMCs. The origin of the receptors is a man in his 60s in good health and CMV-seronegative.

The V call is TRBV6-6, the J call TRBJ1-2; D gene unclear. CDR1 MNHNY and CDR2 SVGAGI come from the germline V gene (reference sequence). V was clipped by 0 bases and J by 1 base, with 6 bases between them. The CDR3 covers 14 residues. In nucleotides, the CDR3 is TGTGCCAGCAGTTACTCGGAGGTTAACTATGGCTACACCTTC. It yields the protein CASSYSEVNYGYTF.

With regard to this clone: At one boundary the junction diverges from the germline segment, which might be a read error. The CDR3 loop is CSSSFLPGEQCF. The CDR3 nucleotides are TGTTCCAGCAGCTTCCTACCGGGGGAGCAGTGCTTC. The chain uses TRBV7-9 and TRBJ2-7; a possible D gene is TRBD2 (6 bases). This CDR3 comprises 12 residues. CDR1 SEHNR and CDR2 FQNEAQ come from the germline V gene (reference sequence).

V and J are TRBV18 and TRBJ1-4; D is perhaps TRBD1 (6 bases). CDR1 is KGHSH, CDR2 LQKENI, per germline. Trimming stripped 3 bases from V and 7 bases from J, with 24 bases between. This CDR3 is 18 amino acids long. The CDR3 sequence is CASSPRGGPGNDGEKLFF. CDR3 bases: TGTGCCAGCTCACCCAGAGGGGGACCCGGGAATGACGGTGAAAAACTGTTTTTT.

This rearrangement joins TRBV7-3 to TRBJ2-1; weak D call: TRBD1 (6 bases). The germline CDR1 and CDR2 sequences are SGHTA and FQGTGA. The length of the CDR3 is 14 residues. V lost 3 bases and J 6 bases, leaving 12 bases between the germline ends. The CDR3 region is CASSFLQGVNEQFF. The CDR3 nucleotides are TGTGCCAGCAGCTTCCTACAGGGAGTCAATGAGCAGTTCTTC.

This clone was detected a few times. Relative to the germline gene, one junction end is altered; a read error may explain this. The V gene is TRBV7-9, the J gene TRBJ2-1, with no clear D. The germline V gene has CDR1 SEHNR and CDR2 FQNEAQ (reference sequence). The CDR3 has 14 amino acids. The CDR3 spells CSSSLVALYNEQFF. The CDR3 DNA follows: TGTTCCAGCAGCTTAGTCGCGCTATACAATGAGCAGTTCTTC.

The chain couples TRBV9 to TRBJ2-1; TRBD2 matches 11 bases. CDR3 length: 16 amino acids. J gave up 5 bases and V 3 bases, and 7 bases lay outside the gene matches. CDR1 SGDLS and CDR2 YYNGEE come from the germline V gene. The CDR3 sequence is CASSASAGLADNEQFF. In DNA, the CDR3 is TGTGCCAGCAGCGCTAGCGCGGGACTAGCGGACAATGAGCAGTTCTTC.

V usage is TRBV2 and J usage is TRBJ2-3; 9 nucleotides align to TRBD2. The germline gives CDR1 SNHLY, CDR2 FYNNEI. V lost 6 bases to trimming and J lost 4 bases; unmatched junction nucleotides: 8. The CDR3 is 15 amino acids. For the CDR3, the DNA is TGTGCCAGCAGCGTACTAGCGGGCGCGCCAGATACGCAGTATTTT. Protein sequence: CASSVLAGAPDTQYF.

This clone has just one count. The chain recombines TRBV7-2 with TRBJ1-5; 7 nucleotides line up with TRBD1. Germline CDR1 reads SGHTA; CDR2 reads FQGNSA. J gave up 10 bases and V 3 bases, and 6 bases lay outside the gene matches. The CDR3 is 13 amino acids. CDR3 sequence: CASSFGGDRPQHF. The CDR3 DNA sequence: TGTGCCAGCAGCTTTGGTGGGGACAGACCCCAGCATTTT. The full variable domain, completed using reference TRBV7-2 and TRBJ1-5, is GAGVSQSPSNKVTEKGKDVELRCDPISGHTALYWYRQSLGQGLEFLIYFQGNSAPDKSGLPSDRFSAERTGGSVSTLTIQRTQQEDSAVYLCASSFGGDRPQHFGDGTRLSIL.

CDR3 coding DNA: TGTGCCAGCAGCTTGCGGTGGGGTCCCGGGACAGGAGAGAACACCGGGGAGCTGTTTTTT. It encodes CASSLRWGPGTGENTGELFF. The chain joins TRBV5-5 to TRBJ2-2, with TRBD1 matching 8 bases. CDR1 is SGHKS and CDR2 is YYEKEE in the germline V gene (reference sequence). V trimming: 1 base; J trimming: 1 base; junction bases outside the gene matches: 15. The CDR3 extends over 20 amino acids.

V and J are TRBV7-8 and TRBJ2-1; 13 bases map to TRBD2. Germline V gives CDR1 SGHVS, CDR2 FQNEAQ. V lost 2 bases to trimming and J lost 7 bases; unmatched junction nucleotides: 2. The CDR3 totals 15 residues. The CDR3, as DNA: TGTGCCAGCAGCTTACAGGGACTAGCGGGAAATGAGCAGTTCTTC. It encodes CASSLQGLAGNEQFF.

V and J are TRBV19 and TRBJ2-3, with 7 positions matching TRBD2. V lost 3 bases to trimming and J lost 3 bases; unmatched junction nucleotides: 3. There are 14 residues in the CDR3. CDR1 is LNHDA, CDR2 SQIVND, per germline (reference sequence). In DNA form, the CDR3 reads TGTGCCAGTAGTATCCCCGGGAGGACAGATACGCAGTATTTT. Amino acid sequence: CASSIPGRTDTQYF.

CDR3 residues: CASSGTSGNHRRGEQFF. The CDR3 DNA reads TGTGCCAGCAGCGGGACTAGCGGGAACCACCGGAGGGGTGAGCAGTTCTTC. V and J are TRBV7-9 and TRBJ2-1, with TRBD2 matching 13 bases. Germline V CDR1 and CDR2: SEHNR, FQNEAQ (reference sequence). J was trimmed by 9 bases and V by 5 bases; bases with no gene match: 13. The CDR3 is 17 amino acids.

This rearrangement joins TRBV7-9 to TRBJ2-6, with 7 bases fitting TRBD1. With V trimmed by 5 bases and J by 1 base, 2 bases remained unmatched. The CDR3 runs 15 residues. Germline V CDR1 and CDR2: SEHNR, FQNEAQ (reference sequence). The CDR3 sequence: CASSNRGSGANVLTF. The DNA of the CDR3 is TGTGCCAGCAGCAACAGGGGTTCTGGGGCCAACGTCCTGACTTTC.

The CDR3 DNA is TGTGCCAGCAGCTTAGGAATGGCATACGAGCAGTACTTC. Amino acids: CASSLGMAYEQYF. This rearrangement joins TRBV13 to TRBJ2-7, with no clear D. Germline V gene lookup returns CDR1 PRHDT and CDR2 FYEKMQ (reference sequence). The CDR3 sequence is 13 residues long. The V end was cut by 0 bases, the J end by 4 bases, with 7 bases between.

The J gene is TRBJ2-5, the V gene TRBV7-8, with TRBD2 matching 8 bases. V gave up 6 bases and J gave up 1 base; unmatched junction bases: 10. The germline V gene encodes CDR1 SGHVS and CDR2 FQNEAQ. The length of the CDR3 is 16 residues. The CDR3 bases are TGTGCCAGCAGTCCCGCCGGGACTAGGAGCCAAGAGACCCAGTACTTC. Protein sequence: CASSPAGTRSQETQYF.

The sample holds one count of this clone. The chain is built from TRBV19 and TRBJ2-1; weak D call: TRBD1 (5 bases). Germline lookup yields CDR1 LNHDA and CDR2 SQIVND (reference sequence). Trimming left V 1 base short and J 0 bases short, with 10 bases between. The CDR3 contains 16 residues. DNA for the CDR3: TGTGCCAGTAGTATAGCTGGGCAGGGCTCCTACAATGAGCAGTTCTTC. Protein sequence: CASSIAGQGSYNEQFF.

This rearrangement joins TRBV19 to TRBJ2-5; tentative D call: TRBD2 (5 bases). The germline CDR1 and CDR2 sequences are LNHDA and SQIVND (reference sequence). The CDR3 runs to 15 residues. V was trimmed by 3 bases and J by 5 bases, leaving 16 bases between them. In DNA form, the CDR3 reads TGTGCCAGTAGTATTGGAGGCAGGCCCCCGGAGACCCAGTACTTC. Its translation: CASSIGGRPPETQYF.

The chain is built from TRBV16 and TRBJ1-2, with D perhaps TRBD1 (6 bases). This CDR3 comprises 12 residues. The germline CDR1 and CDR2 sequences are KGHSY and FQNENV. V lost 4 bases and J 6 bases, leaving 9 bases between the germline ends. The CDR3 sequence is CASSRTAHGYTF. The CDR3 bases are TGTGCCAGCAGCCGGACAGCCCATGGCTACACCTTC. The entire variable domain, with the rest obtained from reference TRBV16 and TRBJ1-2, is as follows: GEEVAQTPKHLVRGEGQKAKLYCAPIKGHSYVFWYQQVLKNEFKFLISFQNENVFDETGMPKERFSAKCLPNSPCSLEIQATKLEDSAVYFCASSRTAHGYTFGSGTRLTVV.

This clone was detected only once. V and J are TRBV5-1 and TRBJ1-1; TRBD1 matches 8 bases. The CDR3 runs 13 residues. Germline CDR1 reads SGHRS; CDR2 reads YFSETQ. The junction had 7 bases not matched to a gene; V was cut back by 5 bases and J by 7 bases. The CDR3 nucleotides read TGCGCCAGCAGTTTAGACAGGGGAGGTGAAGCTTTCTTT. Its translation is CASSLDRGGEAFF. The whole variable domain, filled in from reference TRBV5-1 and TRBJ1-1, reads KAGVTQTPRYLIKTRGQQVTLSCSPISGHRSVSWYQQTPGQGLQFLFEYFSETQRNKGNFPGRFSGRQFSNSRSEMNVSTLELGDSALYLCASSLDRGGEAFFGQGTRLTVV.

The V gene is TRBV7-8, the J gene TRBJ2-5, with a tentative D call TRBD1 (5 bases). From germline, CDR1 is SGHVS and CDR2 FQNEAQ. The ends were cut back, 0 bases at V and 2 bases at J, with 10 bases in the middle. There are 15 residues in the CDR3. Here the CDR3 reads CASSLARVFQETQYF. The DNA for the CDR3 is TGTGCCAGCAGCTTAGCCAGGGTATTTCAAGAGACCCAGTACTTC.